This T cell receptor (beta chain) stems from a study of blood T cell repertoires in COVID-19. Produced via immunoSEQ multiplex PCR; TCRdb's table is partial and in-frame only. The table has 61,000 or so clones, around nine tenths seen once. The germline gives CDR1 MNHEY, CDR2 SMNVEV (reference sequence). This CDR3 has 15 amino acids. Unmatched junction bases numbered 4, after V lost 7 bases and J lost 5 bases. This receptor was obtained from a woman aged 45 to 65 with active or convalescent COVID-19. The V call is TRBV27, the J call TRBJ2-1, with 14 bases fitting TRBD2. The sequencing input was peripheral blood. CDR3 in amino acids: CASNKGLAGDNEQFF. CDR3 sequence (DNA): TGTGCCAGCAATAAGGGACTAGCGGGAGACAATGAGCAGTTCTTC.